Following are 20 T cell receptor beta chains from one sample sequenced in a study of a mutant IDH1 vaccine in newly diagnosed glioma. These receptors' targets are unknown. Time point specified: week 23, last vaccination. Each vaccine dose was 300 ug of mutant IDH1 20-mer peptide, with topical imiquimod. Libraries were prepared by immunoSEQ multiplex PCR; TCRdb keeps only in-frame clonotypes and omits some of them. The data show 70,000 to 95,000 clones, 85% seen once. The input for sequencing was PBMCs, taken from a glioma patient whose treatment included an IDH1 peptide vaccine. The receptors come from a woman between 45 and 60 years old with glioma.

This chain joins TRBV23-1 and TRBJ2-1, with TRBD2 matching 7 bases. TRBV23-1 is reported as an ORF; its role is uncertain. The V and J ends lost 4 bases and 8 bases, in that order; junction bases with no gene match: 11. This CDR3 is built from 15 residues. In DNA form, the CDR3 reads TGCGCCAGCAGTCGTCTAGCGGAGTCGGTCCATGAGCAGTTCTTC. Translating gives CASSRLAESVHEQFF.

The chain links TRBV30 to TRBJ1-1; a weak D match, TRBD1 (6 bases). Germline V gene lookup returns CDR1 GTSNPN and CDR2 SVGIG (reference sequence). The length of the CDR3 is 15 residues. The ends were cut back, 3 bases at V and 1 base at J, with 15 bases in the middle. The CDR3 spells CAWSDGRGQNTEAFF. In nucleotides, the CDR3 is TGTGCCTGGAGCGACGGGAGGGGACAGAACACTGAAGCTTTCTTT.

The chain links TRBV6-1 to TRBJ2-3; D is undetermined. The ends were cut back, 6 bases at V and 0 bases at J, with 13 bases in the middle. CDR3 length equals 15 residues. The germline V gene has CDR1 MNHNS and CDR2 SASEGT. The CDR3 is CASSPLTASTDTQYF. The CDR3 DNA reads TGTGCCAGCAGCCCCCTGACGGCCAGCACAGATACGCAGTATTTT.

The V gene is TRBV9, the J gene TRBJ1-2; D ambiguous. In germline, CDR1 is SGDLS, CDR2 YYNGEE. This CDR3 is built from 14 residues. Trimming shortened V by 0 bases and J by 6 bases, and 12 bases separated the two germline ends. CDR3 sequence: CASSVDFSLDGYTF. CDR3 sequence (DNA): TGTGCCAGCAGCGTAGATTTCTCGCTGGATGGCTACACCTTC.

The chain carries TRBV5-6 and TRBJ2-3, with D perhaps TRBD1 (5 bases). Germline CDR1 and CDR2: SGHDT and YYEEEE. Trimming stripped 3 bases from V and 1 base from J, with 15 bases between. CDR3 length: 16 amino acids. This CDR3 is CASSYKRGGGTDTQYF. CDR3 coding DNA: TGTGCCAGCAGCTATAAAAGGGGTGGGGGCACAGATACGCAGTATTTT.

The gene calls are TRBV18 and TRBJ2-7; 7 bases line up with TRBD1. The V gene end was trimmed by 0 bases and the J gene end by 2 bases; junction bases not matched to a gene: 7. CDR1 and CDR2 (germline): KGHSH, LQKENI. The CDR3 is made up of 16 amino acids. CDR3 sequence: CASSPPETGSPYEQYF. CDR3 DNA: TGTGCCAGCTCACCACCGGAGACAGGGAGCCCCTACGAGCAGTACTTC.

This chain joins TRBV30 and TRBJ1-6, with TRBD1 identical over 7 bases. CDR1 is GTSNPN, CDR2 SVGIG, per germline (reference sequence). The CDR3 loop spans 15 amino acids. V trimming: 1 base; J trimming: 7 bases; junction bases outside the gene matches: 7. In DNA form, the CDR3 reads TGTGCCTGGAGTGAAGGGGGCAGGAGGAATTCACCCCTCCACTTT. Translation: CAWSEGGRRNSPLHF.

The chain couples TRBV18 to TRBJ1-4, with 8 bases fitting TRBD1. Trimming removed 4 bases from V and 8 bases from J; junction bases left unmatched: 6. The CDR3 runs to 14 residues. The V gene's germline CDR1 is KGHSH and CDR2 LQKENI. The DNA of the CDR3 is TGTGCCAGCTCACGCGCAGGGGGCGCGGAAAAACTGTTTTTT. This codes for CASSRAGGAEKLFF. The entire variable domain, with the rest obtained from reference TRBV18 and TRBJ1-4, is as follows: NAGVMQNPRHLVRRRGQEARLRCSPMKGHSHVYWYRQLPEEGLKFMVYLQKENIIDESGMPKERFSAEFPKEGPSILRIQQVVRGDSAAYFCASSRAGGAEKLFFGSGTQLSVL.

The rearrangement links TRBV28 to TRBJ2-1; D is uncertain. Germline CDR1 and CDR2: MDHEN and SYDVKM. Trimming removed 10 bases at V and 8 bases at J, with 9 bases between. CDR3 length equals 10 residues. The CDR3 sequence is CATMYDEQFF. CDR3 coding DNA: TGTGCCACCATGTATGATGAGCAGTTCTTC. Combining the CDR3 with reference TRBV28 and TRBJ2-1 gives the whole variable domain DVKVTQSSRYLVKRTGEKVFLECVQDMDHENMFWYRQDPGLGLRLIYFSYDVKMKEKGDIPEGYSVSREKKERFSLILESASTNQTSMYLCATMYDEQFFGPGTRLTVL.

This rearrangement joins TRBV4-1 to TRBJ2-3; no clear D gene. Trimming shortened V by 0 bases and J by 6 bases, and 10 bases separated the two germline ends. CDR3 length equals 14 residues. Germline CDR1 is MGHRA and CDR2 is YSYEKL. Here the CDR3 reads CASSQEGPSDTQYF. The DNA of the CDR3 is TGCGCCAGCAGCCAAGAAGGCCCCTCGGATACGCAGTATTTT.

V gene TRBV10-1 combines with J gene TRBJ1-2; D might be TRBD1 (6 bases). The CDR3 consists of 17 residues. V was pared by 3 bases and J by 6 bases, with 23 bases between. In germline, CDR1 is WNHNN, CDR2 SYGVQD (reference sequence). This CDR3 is CASSDPNWKPGADGYTF. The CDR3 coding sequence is TGCGCCAGCAGTGACCCGAATTGGAAGCCAGGGGCTGATGGCTACACCTTC.

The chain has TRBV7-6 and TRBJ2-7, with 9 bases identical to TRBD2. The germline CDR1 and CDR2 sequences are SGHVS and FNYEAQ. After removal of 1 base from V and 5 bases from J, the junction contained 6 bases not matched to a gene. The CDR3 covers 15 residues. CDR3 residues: CASSLGGGRAHEQYF. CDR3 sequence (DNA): TGTGCCAGCAGCTTAGGCGGCGGGAGGGCCCACGAGCAGTACTTC.

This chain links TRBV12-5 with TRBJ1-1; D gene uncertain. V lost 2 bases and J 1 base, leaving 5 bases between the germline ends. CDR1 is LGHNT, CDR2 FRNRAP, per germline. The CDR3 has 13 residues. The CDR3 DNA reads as TGTGCTAGTGGTTTGACCAGGAACACTGAAGCTTTCTTT. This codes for CASGLTRNTEAFF.

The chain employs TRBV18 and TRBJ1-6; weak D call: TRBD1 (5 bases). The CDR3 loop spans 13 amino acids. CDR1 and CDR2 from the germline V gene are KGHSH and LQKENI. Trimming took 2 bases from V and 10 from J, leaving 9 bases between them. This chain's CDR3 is CASSPGQGSPLHF. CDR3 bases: TGTGCCAGCTCACCAGGTCAGGGATCACCCCTCCACTTT.

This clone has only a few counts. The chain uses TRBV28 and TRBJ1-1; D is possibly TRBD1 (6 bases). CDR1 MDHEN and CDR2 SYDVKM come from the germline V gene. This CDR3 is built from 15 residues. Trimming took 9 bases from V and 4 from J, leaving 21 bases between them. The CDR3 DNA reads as TGTGCCAGTACAGAGACAGGCATCCTTAGCACTGAAGCTTTCTTT. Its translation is CASTETGILSTEAFF.

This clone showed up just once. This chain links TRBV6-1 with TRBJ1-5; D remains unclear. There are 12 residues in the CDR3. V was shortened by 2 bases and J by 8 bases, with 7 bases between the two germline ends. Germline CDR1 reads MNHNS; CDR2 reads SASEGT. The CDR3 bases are TGTGCCAGCAGTGAAATGGGTGAGCCCCAGCATTTT. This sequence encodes CASSEMGEPQHF.

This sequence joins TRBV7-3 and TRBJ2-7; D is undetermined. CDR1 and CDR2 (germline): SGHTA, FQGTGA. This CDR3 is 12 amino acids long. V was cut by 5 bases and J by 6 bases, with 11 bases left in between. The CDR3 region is CASSPESGEQYF. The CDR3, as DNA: TGTGCCAGCAGCCCTGAGTCGGGCGAGCAGTACTTC.

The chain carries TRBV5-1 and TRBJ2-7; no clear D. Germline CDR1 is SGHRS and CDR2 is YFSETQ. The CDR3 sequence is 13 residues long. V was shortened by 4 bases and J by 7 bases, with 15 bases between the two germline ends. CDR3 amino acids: CASSVNNRGEQYF. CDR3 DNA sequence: TGCGCCAGCAGCGTCAACAATAGAGGTGAGCAGTACTTC.

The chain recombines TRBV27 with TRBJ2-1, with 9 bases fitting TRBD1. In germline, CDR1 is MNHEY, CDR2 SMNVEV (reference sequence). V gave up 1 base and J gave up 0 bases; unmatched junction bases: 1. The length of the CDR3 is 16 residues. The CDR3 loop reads CASSLWGQGSYNEQFF. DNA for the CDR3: TGTGCCAGCAGTTTATGGGGACAGGGCTCCTACAATGAGCAGTTCTTC.

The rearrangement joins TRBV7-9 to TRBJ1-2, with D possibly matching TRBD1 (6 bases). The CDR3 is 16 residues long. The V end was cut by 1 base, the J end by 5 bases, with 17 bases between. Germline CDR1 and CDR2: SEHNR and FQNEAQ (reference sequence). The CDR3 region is CASSLGEQGWRYGYTF. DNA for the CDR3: TGTGCCAGCAGCTTAGGTGAACAGGGTTGGCGGTATGGCTACACCTTC.